This T cell receptor (beta chain) was captured by sequencing in a study of vaccination and CD4 T cells after COVID-19. Study at large: Median time from COVID diagnosis to post-COVID sampling was roughly 100 days (35 to 161). Whole-study results and caveats: From 21 to 38, the median of SARS-CoV-2-reactive clonotypes rose without reaching significance.

Regarding treatment: roughly 10-day PBMC culture with coronavirus spike peptide pools or control peptides (ViraFEST assay). The culture of roughly 2 million PBMCs per well included 8.5 to 10 IU/ml IL-2 and roughly 10 ug/ml peptide pools. Germline values: CDR1 MDHEN, CDR2 SYDVKM. The CDR3 consists of 17 residues. Trimming at V came to 3 bases and at J to 2 bases, leaving 9 bases not matched to a gene. An Oncomine TCR Beta short-read assay was used to sequence the DNA from cultured CD4+ T cells. Via MiXCR, TCRdb re-called the PCR reads, giving one row per CDR3 protein. The table shows about 12,000 distinct CDR3 sequences, with 55% to 70% occurring only once. The sample holds a few counts of this clonotype. Its cognate antigen is unknown.

The specimen comprised CD4+ T cells from blood, cultured in vitro, sampled before SARS-CoV-2 vaccination. The origin of this receptor is a human donor who had recovered from COVID-19. The J gene is TRBJ2-5, the V gene TRBV28; TRBD2 matches 10 bases. CDR3 sequence: CASSLSSGRGRQETQYF. The DNA for the CDR3 is TGTGCCAGCAGTTTGTCTAGCGGGAGAGGCCGGCAAGAGACCCAGTACTTC.